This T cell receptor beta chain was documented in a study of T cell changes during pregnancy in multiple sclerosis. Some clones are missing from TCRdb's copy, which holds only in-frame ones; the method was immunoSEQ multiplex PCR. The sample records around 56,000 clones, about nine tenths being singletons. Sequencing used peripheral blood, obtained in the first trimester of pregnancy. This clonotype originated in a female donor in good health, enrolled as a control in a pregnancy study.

The CDR3 DNA is TGTGCCAGCAGCCCTCTTATCACCGGGGAGCTGTTTTTT. Amino acid sequence: CASSPLITGELFF. The chain links TRBV4-2 to TRBJ2-2; D unresolved. This CDR3 spans 13 amino acids. V lost 4 bases, J lost 4 bases, and 7 bases lay in between. Germline V gene data show CDR1 as LGHNA and CDR2 as YNFKEQ.